This T cell receptor (beta chain) was captured by sequencing in a study of blood T cell repertoires in COVID-19. Looking at the study overall: PBMCs, B-cell-depleted T cells, or T cells provided the cDNA or gDNA that made up the material.

The method was immunoSEQ multiplex PCR; TCRdb's version includes in-frame clones alone and lacks a portion of them. The sample includes over 65,000 clones, roughly 90% of them seen just once. Looked up from germline, CDR1 is DFQATT and CDR2 is SNEGSKA (reference sequence). The CDR3 has 16 amino acids. V gave up 3 bases and J gave up 3 bases, with 15 bases separating them. The sequence was obtained from a middle-aged man with active COVID-19. The genes are TRBV20-1 and TRBJ1-6; D not resolved. Sequencing was done on a sample of peripheral blood. The CDR3 protein is CSASDGVPNYNSPLHF. In nucleotides, the CDR3 is TGCAGTGCTAGTGACGGGGTCCCTAACTATAATTCACCCCTCCACTTT.